One and the same sample provided the 5 T cell receptor beta chains below, sequenced in a study of shared clonotypes between healthy human individuals. The naive CD8 population came from CD45RO-negative cells selected for CCR7, without terminally differentiated effector memory CD45RA+ cells. Only in-frame clones appear in the TCRdb table, and some are missing; sequencing was by immunoSEQ multiplex PCR. This sample has about 2 million clones, with about 95% found just once. Sample: naive CD8+ T cells sorted from blood. These receptor sequences come from a man younger than 30 in good health.

The J gene is TRBJ2-2, the V gene TRBV15; D is unclear. Germline V gives CDR1 LNHNV, CDR2 YYDKDF (reference sequence). The V gene lost 1 base and the J gene lost 6 bases, with 6 bases spanning the gap. The CDR3 has 13 residues. CDR3 coding DNA: TGTGCCACCAGCAGAGTATTGCCCGGGGAGCTGTTTTTT. Translated, it gives CATSRVLPGELFF. Complete variable domain (other parts from reference TRBV15 and TRBJ2-2): DAMVIQNPRYQVTQFGKPVTLSCSQTLNHNVMYWYQQKSSQAPKLLFHYYDKDFNNEADTPDNFQSRRPNTSFCFLDIRSPGLGDTAMYLCATSRVLPGELFFGEGSRLTVL.

V is TRBV2 and J is TRBJ1-2; D perhaps matches TRBD1 (6 bases). The CDR3 runs 15 residues. Per germline, CDR1 SNHLY and CDR2 FYNNEI. V was trimmed by 6 bases and J by 2 bases, leaving 16 bases between them. CDR3 nucleotides: TGTGCCAGCAGCTCTTCCCGGGACATCAACTATGGCTACACCTTC. Translated: CASSSSRDINYGYTF.

This clone was counted a single time. The CDR3 DNA is TGTGCCAGCAGCTCAGAGTCCCCTGGGGCCAACGTCCTGACTTTC. It is translated as CASSSESPGANVLTF. This chain uses TRBV5-4 with TRBJ2-6; no clear D. The CDR3 totals 15 residues. Germline assignment: CDR1 SGHNT and CDR2 YYREEE (reference sequence). V was clipped by 3 bases and J by 2 bases, with 9 bases between them.

This clone has just a few counts. The chain combines TRBV7-9 with TRBJ1-5, with 7 bases that match TRBD1. Germline CDR1 reads SEHNR; CDR2 reads FQNEAQ (reference sequence). This CDR3 spans 14 amino acids. Germline trimming cut 4 bases from V and 3 bases from J; bases unmatched to any gene: 3. The CDR3 DNA reads as TGTGCCAGCAGCTCGGGACAGACCAATCAGCCCCAGCATTTT. It is translated as CASSSGQTNQPQHF.

The chain is built from TRBV2 and TRBJ2-7; 11 nucleotides line up with TRBD2. With 3 bases clipped from V and 4 bases from J, the junction kept 5 bases outside the gene matches. Germline CDR1 and CDR2: SNHLY and FYNNEI. This CDR3 is 15 amino acids long. CDR3 DNA: TGTGCCAGCAGTGAGCTTACTAGCGGGAGTTACGAGCAGTACTTC. It codes for CASSELTSGSYEQYF.